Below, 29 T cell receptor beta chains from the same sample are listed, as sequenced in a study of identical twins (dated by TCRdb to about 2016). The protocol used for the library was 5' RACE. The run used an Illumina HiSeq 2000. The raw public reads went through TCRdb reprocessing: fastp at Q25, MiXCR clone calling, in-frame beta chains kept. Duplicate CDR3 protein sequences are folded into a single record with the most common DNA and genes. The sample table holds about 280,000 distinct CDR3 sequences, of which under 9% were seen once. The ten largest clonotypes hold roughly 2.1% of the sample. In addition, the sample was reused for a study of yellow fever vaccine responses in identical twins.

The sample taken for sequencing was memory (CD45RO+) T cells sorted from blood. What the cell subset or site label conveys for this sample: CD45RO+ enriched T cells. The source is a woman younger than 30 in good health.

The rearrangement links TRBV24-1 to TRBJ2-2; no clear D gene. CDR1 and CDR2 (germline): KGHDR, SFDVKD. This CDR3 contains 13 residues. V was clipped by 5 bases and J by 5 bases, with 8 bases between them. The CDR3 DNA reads TGTGCCACCAGTGCCAGGCCAACCGGGGAGCTGTTTTTT. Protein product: CATSARPTGELFF.

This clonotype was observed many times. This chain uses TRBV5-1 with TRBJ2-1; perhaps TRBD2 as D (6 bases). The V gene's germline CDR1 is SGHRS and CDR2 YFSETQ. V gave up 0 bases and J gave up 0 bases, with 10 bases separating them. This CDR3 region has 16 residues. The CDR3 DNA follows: TGCGCCAGCAGCTTGGAGCCCGGGAGCTCCTACAATGAGCAGTTCTTC. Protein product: CASSLEPGSSYNEQFF.

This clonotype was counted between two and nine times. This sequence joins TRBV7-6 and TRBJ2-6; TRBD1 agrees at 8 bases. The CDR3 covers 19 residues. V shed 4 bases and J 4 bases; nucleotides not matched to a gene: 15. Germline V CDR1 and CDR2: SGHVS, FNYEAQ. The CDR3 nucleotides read TGTGCCAGCAGCTCGGTCCGGGACAGGTATCCCTCAGGGGCCAACGTCCTGACTTTC. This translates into CASSSVRDRYPSGANVLTF.

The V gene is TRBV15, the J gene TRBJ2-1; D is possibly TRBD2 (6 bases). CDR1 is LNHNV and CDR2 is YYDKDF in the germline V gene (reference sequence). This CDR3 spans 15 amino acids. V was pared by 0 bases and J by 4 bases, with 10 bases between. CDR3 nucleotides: TGTGCCACCAGCAGAGATACCGCGGGGTACAATGAGCAGTTCTTC. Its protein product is CATSRDTAGYNEQFF. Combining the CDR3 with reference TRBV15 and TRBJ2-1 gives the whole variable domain DAMVIQNPRYQVTQFGKPVTLSCSQTLNHNVMYWYQQKSSQAPKLLFHYYDKDFNNEADTPDNFQSRRPNTSFCFLDIRSPGLGDTAMYLCATSRDTAGYNEQFFGPGTRLTVL.

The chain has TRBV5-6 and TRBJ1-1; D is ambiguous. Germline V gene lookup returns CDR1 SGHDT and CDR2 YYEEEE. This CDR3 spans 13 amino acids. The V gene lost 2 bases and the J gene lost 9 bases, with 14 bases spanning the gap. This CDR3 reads CASSLAGVKKAFF. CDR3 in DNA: TGTGCCAGCAGCTTAGCCGGGGTAAAGAAAGCTTTCTTT.

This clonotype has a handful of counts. CDR3 in amino acids: CSARNPPREGKSYNEQFF. DNA for the CDR3: TGCAGTGCTAGAAACCCGCCTCGGGAGGGCAAGTCCTACAATGAGCAGTTCTTC. The genes are TRBV20-1 and TRBJ2-1; 8 positions match TRBD2. CDR3 length: 18 amino acids. V dropped 2 bases and J dropped 1; count of bases not matched to a gene: 13. Germline V CDR1 and CDR2: DFQATT, SNEGSKA (reference sequence).

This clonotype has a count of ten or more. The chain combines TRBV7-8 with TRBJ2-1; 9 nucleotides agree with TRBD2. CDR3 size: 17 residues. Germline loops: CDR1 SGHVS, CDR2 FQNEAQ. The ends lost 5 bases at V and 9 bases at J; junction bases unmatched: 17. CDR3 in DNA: TGTGCCAGCAGCCCGAAGGATTTGCGGGAGGGTTCTGGTGAGCAGTTCTTC. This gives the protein CASSPKDLREGSGEQFF. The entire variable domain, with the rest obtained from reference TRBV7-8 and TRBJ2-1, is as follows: GAGVSQSPRYKVAKRGQDVALRCDPISGHVSLFWYQQALGQGPEFLTYFQNEAQLDKSGLPSDRFFAERPEGSVSTLKIQRTQQEDSAVYLCASSPKDLREGSGEQFFGPGTRLTVL.

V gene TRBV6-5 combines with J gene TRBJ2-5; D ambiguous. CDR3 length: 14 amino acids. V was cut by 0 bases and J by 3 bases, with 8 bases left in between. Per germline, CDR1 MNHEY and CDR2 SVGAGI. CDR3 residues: CASSYSGFEETQYF. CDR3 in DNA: TGTGCCAGCAGTTACTCGGGGTTCGAAGAGACCCAGTACTTC.

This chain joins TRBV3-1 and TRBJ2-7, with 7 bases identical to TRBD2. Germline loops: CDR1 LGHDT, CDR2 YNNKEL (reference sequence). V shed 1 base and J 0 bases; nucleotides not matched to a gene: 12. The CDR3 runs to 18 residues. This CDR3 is CASSQGPGSGTYSYEQYF. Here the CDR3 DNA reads TGTGCCAGCAGCCAAGGACCCGGGAGCGGGACTTACTCCTACGAGCAGTACTTC.

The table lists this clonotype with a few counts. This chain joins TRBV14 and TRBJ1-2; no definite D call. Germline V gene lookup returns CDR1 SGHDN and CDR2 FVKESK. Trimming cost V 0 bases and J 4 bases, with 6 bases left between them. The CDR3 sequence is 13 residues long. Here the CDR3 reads CASSQDAAYGYTF. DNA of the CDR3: TGTGCCAGCAGCCAAGATGCCGCCTATGGCTACACCTTC.

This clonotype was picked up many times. The CDR3 sequence is CASSEDPRSYGYTF. CDR3 nucleotides: TGTGCCAGCAGTGAAGATCCTCGTTCTTATGGCTACACCTTC. V usage is TRBV6-1 and J usage is TRBJ1-2, with D unclear. V lost 1 base and J lost 5, with 11 bases in between. The CDR3 extends over 14 amino acids. Germline V gene data show CDR1 as MNHNS and CDR2 as SASEGT.

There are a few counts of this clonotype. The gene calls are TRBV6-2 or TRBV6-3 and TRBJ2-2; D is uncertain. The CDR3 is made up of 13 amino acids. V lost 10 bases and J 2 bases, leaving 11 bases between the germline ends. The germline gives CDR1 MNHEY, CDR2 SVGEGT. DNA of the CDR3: TGTGCCACCACCGTTATAAACACCGGGGAGCTGTTTTTT. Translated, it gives CATTVINTGELFF.

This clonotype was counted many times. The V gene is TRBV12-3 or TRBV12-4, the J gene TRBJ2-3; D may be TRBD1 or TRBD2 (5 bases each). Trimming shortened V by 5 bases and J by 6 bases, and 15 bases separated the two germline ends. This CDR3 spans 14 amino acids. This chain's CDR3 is CASSPGKGRDTQYF. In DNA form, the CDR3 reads TGTGCCAGCAGTCCCGGGAAGGGGCGCGATACGCAGTATTTT.

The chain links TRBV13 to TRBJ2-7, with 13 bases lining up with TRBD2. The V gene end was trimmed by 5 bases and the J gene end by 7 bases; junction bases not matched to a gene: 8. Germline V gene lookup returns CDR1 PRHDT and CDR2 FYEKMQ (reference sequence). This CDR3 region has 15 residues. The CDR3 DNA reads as TGTGCCAGCAGCCGGGGACTAGCGGGGCCGGGGGAGCAGTACTTC. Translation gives CASSRGLAGPGEQYF.

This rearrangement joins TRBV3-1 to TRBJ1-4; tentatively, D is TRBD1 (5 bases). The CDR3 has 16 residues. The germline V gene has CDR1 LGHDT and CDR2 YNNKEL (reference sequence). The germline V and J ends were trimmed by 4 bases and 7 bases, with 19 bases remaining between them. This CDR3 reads CASSRTPGPRGEKLFF. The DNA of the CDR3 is TGTGCCAGCAGCCGCACGCCGGGGCCGCGGGGTGAAAAACTGTTTTTT. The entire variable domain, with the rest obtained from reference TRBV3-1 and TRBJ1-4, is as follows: DTAVSQTPKYLVTQMGNDKSIKCEQNLGHDTMYWYKQDSKKFLKIMFSYNNKELIINETVPNRFSPKSPDKAHLNLHINSLELGDSAVYFCASSRTPGPRGEKLFFGSGTQLSVL.

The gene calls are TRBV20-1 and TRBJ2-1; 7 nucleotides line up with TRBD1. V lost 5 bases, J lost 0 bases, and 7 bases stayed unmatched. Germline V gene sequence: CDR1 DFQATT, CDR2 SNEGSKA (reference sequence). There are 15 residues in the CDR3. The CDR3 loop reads CSAPRQGRSYNEQFF. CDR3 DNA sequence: TGCAGTGCTCCACGACAGGGCCGCTCCTACAATGAGCAGTTCTTC.

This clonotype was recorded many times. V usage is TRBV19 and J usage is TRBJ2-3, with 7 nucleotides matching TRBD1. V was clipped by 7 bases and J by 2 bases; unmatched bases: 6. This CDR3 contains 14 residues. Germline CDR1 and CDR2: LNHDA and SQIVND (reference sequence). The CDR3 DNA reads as TGTGCCAGTACCGGGACAGCCGACACAGATACGCAGTATTTT. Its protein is CASTGTADTDTQYF.

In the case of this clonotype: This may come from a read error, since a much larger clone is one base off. The CDR3 here is CTSSRITETQYF. In nucleotides, the CDR3 is TGTACCAGCAGTCGGATTACAGAGACCCAGTACTTC. This rearrangement joins TRBV2 to TRBJ2-5; D is ambiguous. This CDR3 comprises 12 residues. Germline V CDR1 and CDR2: SNHLY, FYNNEI.

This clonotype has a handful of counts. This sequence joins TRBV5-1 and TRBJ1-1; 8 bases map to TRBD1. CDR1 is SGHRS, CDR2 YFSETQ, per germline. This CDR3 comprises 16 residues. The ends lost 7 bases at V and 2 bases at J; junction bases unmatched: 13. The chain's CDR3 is CASFLGQGAGNTEAFF. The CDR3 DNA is TGCGCCAGCTTTCTAGGGCAGGGGGCTGGAAACACTGAAGCTTTCTTT.

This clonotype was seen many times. CDR3 sequence reads: CASTSGTRGKNEQFF. DNA of the CDR3: TGTGCCAGCACTTCCGGGACCAGGGGAAAAAATGAGCAGTTCTTC. The chain recombines TRBV27 with TRBJ2-1; tentative D call: TRBD1 (6 bases). Germline V gene data show CDR1 as MNHEY and CDR2 as SMNVEV (reference sequence). This CDR3 contains 15 residues. V was clipped by 7 bases and J by 7 bases, with 20 bases between them.

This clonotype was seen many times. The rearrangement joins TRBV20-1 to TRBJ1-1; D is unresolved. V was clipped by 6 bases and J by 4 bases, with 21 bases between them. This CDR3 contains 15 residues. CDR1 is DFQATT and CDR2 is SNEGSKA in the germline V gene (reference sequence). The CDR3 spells CSAYSSGSPGTEAFF. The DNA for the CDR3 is TGCAGTGCGTATTCCTCCGGGTCCCCGGGCACTGAAGCTTTCTTT.

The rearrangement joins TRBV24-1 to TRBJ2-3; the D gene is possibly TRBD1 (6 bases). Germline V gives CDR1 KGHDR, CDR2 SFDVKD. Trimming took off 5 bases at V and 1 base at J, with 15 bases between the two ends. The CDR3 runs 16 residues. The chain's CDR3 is CATSAPSGVGTDTQYF. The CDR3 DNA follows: TGTGCCACCAGTGCCCCTTCAGGGGTAGGCACAGATACGCAGTATTTT.

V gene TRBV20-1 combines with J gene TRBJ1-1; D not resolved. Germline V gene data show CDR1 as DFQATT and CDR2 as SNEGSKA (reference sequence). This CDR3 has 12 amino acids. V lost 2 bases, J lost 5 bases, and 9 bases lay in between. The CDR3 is CSARKGKTEAFF. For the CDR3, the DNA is TGCAGTGCTAGAAAAGGGAAGACTGAAGCTTTCTTT.

The CDR3 nucleotides read TGTGCCACCTTATCCATGGCCAAGGGGTGGCATGAGCAGTTCTTC. It specifies CATLSMAKGWHEQFF. The gene calls are TRBV19 and TRBJ2-1, with a possible D match to TRBD1 (5 bases). The CDR3 covers 15 residues. The V and J ends lost 10 bases and 8 bases respectively, with 24 bases between them. CDR1 and CDR2 (germline): LNHDA, SQIVND (reference sequence).

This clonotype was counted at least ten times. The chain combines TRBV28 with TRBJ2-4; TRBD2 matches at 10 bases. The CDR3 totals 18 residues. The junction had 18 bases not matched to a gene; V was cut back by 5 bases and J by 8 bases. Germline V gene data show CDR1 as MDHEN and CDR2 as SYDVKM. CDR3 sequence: CASSDEGLAEAIRYIQYF. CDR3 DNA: TGTGCCAGCAGTGATGAAGGACTAGCGGAGGCAATTCGGTACATTCAGTACTTC.

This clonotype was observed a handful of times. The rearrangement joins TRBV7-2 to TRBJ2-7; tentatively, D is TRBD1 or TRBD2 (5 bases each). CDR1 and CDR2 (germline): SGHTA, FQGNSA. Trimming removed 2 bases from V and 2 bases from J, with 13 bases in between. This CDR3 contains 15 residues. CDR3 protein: CASSLLLGVTYEQYV. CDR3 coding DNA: TGTGCCAGCAGCTTATTATTGGGGGTAACCTACGAGCAGTACGTC.

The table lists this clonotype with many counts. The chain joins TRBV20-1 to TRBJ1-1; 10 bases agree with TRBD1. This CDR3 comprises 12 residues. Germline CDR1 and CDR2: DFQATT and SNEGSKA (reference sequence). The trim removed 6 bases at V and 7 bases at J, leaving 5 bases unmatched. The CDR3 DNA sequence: TGCAGTGCCCGGGACAGGGGTATTGAAGCTTTCTTT. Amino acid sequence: CSARDRGIEAFF.

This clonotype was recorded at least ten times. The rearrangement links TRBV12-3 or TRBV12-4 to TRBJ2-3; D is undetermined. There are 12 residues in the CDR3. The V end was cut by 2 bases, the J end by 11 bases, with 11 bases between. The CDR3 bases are TGTGCCAGCAGTTTAATGCGCGAAGGGCAGTATTTT. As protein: CASSLMREGQYF.

The CDR3 sequence is CSVAYNTGELFF. The CDR3 region has the DNA TGCAGCGTTGCGTATAACACCGGGGAGCTGTTTTTT. The V and J genes are TRBV29-1 and TRBJ2-2; the D is unclear. The CDR3 has 12 residues. Germline V gene lookup returns CDR1 SQVTM and CDR2 ANQGSEA. V was clipped by 4 bases and J by 2 bases, with 5 bases between them.